The sequence of this T cell receptor beta chain was determined in a study of blood T cell repertoires in COVID-19. At the level of the study: From the United States, Italy and Spain came samples of acute and convalescent COVID-19. Nucleic acid was either cDNA or gDNA, and it came from T cells, B-cell-depleted T cells, or PBMCs.

CDR1 MNHEY and CDR2 SMNVEV come from the germline V gene (reference sequence). V lost 6 bases, J lost 6 bases, and 14 bases stayed unmatched. The CDR3 covers 17 residues. This clone was seen only once. Original processing notes: Researchers report that nucleated cell counts were estimated from reference gene primer amplification. Assay used: immunoSEQ multiplex PCR; TCRdb lists only in-frame clones, some missing. The V and J calls and clone size come from that table; D and trimming were worked out from the DNA. The table has about 13,000 clones, approximately 90% seen once. The receptor was isolated from a human donor in a cohort sampled during active COVID-19. Sequencing was performed on peripheral blood. The genes are TRBV27 and TRBJ1-6, with 7 positions matching TRBD1. CDR3 coding DNA: TGTGCCAGCAGCTCCTGGGACAGACAAGGACTTAATTCACCCCTCCACTTT. As protein: CASSSWDRQGLNSPLHF.